The clone carrying this T cell receptor beta chain was recorded once. Antigen unknown. Produced via immunoSEQ multiplex PCR; TCRdb's table is partial and in-frame only. The sample has 50,000 to 75,000 clones; over 70% are singletons. The time point denotes: baseline pretreatment blood. Treatment here: 15 Gy SBRT to primary tumor, nephrectomy 4 weeks later. Serial blood draws occurred at baseline and 2 and 4 weeks post-SBRT. The tumor was a clear cell renal cell carcinoma. Per the germline V gene, CDR1 is KGHSH and CDR2 is LQKENI. This CDR3 comprises 14 residues. Trimming stripped 6 bases from V and 3 bases from J, with 14 bases between. The sample belongs to a study of radiation and T cells in renal cell carcinoma. Study results and limitations: In blood, top tumor clones expanded by 2 weeks, shrinking by 4. Without pretreatment biopsies, baseline tumor clonotype presence was undetermined.

The source of this sequence is a man in his sixties with renal cell carcinoma. The sample was blood, taken from a patient whose treatment included radiotherapy and nephrectomy. V is TRBV18 and J is TRBJ1-2; D uncertain. The CDR3 DNA is TGTGCCAGCTCTCCATCCCGGGTGGACTATGGCTACACCTTC. It is translated as CASSPSRVDYGYTF.